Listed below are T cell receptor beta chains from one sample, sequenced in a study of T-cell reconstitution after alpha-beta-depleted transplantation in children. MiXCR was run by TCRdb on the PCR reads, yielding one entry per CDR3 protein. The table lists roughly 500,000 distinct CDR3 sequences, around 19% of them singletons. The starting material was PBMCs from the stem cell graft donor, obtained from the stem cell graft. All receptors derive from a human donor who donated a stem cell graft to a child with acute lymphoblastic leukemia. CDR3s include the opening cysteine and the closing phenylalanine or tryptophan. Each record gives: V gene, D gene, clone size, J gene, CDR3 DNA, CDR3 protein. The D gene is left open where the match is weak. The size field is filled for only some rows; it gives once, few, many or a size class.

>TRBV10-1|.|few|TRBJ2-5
TGCGCCAGCATTTGTTACAGGGGAGGCAAGGAGACCCAGTACTTC
CASICYRGGKETQYF
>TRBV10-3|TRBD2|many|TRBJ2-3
TGTGCCATCAGTGGTAGCGGGAATGCAGATACGCAGTATTTT
CAISGSGNADTQYF
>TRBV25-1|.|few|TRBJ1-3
TGTGCCAGCAGTCCTCAGGCAGGACACGGAAACACCATATATTTT
CASSPQAGHGNTIYF
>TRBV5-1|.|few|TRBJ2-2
TGCGCCAGCAGCCTAGGGACTGACGGAGAGCTGTTTTTT
CASSLGTDGELFF
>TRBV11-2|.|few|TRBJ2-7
TGTGCCAGCAGCTTAGGGGTCCCATCCTACGAGCAGTACTTC
CASSLGVPSYEQYF
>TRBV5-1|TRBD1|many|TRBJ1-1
TGCGCCAGCAGCGGGACAGTGAACACTGAAGCTTTCTTT
CASSGTVNTEAFF
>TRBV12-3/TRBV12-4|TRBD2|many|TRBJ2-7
TGTGCCAGCAGCCCTAGCGGAAGCTCCTACGAGCAGTACTTC
CASSPSGSSYEQYF
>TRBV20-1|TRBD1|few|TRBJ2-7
TGCAGTGCTAGAGGACAGGGGGGGTCCTACGAGCAGTACTTC
CSARGQGGSYEQYF
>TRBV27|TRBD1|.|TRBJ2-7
TGTGCCAGCAGTCCCAGGGACAGGGGGGCATACTCCTACGAGCAGTACTTC
CASSPRDRGAYSYEQYF
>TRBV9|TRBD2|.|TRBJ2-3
TGTGCCAGCAGCGTAGGGGGAACCGGGAGGGATACGCAGTATTTT
CASSVGGTGRDTQYF
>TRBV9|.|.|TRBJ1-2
TGTGCCAGCAGCGCAAGCGGAGGACGCAAGCCTAACTATGGCTACACCTTC
CASSASGGRKPNYGYTF
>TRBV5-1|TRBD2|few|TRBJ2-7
TGCGCCAGCAGCTCGCCGACTAGCGGGATCTACGAGCAGTACTTC
CASSSPTSGIYEQYF
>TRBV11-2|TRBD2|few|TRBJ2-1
TGTGCCAGCAGATACGGGACTAGCAATGAGCAGTTCTTC
CASRYGTSNEQFF
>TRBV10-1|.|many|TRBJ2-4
TGCGCCAGCAGTGAGTGGCGGACCCTAGCCAAAAACATTCAGTACTTC
CASSEWRTLAKNIQYF
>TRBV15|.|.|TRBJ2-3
TGTGCCACCAGGAATCCTAGCACAGATACGCAGTATTTT
CATRNPSTDTQYF
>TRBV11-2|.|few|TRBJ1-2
TGTGCCAGCAGCCCGATCAGTGGTAACTATGGCTACACCTTC
CASSPISGNYGYTF
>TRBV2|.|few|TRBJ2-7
TGTGCCAGCAGTGAAGCGCTTTTAGGACACGAGCAGTACTTC
CASSEALLGHEQYF
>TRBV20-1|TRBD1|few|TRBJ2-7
TGCAGTGCTAGGACAGGGACCTACGAGCAGTACTTC
CSARTGTYEQYF
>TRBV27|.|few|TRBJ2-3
TGTGCCAGCAGTCCCTCCCTCGGGGGACGCACAGATACGCAGTATTTT
CASSPSLGGRTDTQYF
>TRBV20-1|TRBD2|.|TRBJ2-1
TGCAGTGCTAGAGATCTAGGGACTAGCGGGAGGAATCGCAATGAGCAGTTCTTC
CSARDLGTSGRNRNEQFF
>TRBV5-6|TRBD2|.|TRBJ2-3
TGTGCCAGCAGCTTCCTAGCGGGGGCTGCCACAGATACGCAGTATTTT
CASSFLAGAATDTQYF
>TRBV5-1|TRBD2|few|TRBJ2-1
TGCGCCAGCAGCGCGAGCGGGACGACCTACAATGAGCAGTTCTTC
CASSASGTTYNEQFF
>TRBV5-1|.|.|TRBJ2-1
TGCGCCAGCAGCTTCGGCAGGGGTTATTCGACTGAGCAGTTCTTC
CASSFGRGYSTEQFF
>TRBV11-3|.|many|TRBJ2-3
TGTGCCAGCAGCTTCAGCCGGGACATGCAGTATTTT
CASSFSRDMQYF
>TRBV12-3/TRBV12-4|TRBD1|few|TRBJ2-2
TGTGCCAGCAGTTCTAGGACAGGGGTTCTTCACACCGGGGAGCTGTTTTTT
CASSSRTGVLHTGELFF
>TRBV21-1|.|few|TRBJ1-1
TGTGCCGGATCGACGGAGAACACTGAAGCTTTCTTT
CAGSTENTEAFF
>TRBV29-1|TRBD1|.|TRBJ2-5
TGCAGCGTCGCGGGACAGGTAGAAGAGACCCAGTACTTC
CSVAGQVEETQYF
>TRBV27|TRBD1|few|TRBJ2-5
TGTGCCAGCAGTTTATTAACAGGGGCGGCAGAGACCCAGTACTTC
CASSLLTGAAETQYF
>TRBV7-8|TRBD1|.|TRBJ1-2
TGTGCCAGCAGCTCGGACAGGGGGAAGGCGAGCTATGGCTACACCTTC
CASSSDRGKASYGYTF
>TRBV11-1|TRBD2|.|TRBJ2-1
TGTGCCAGCAGCTTTCACCCCCTGACTAGCGGGAGGACCTACAATGAGCAGTTCTTC
CASSFHPLTSGRTYNEQFF
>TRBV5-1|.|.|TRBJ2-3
TGCGCCAGCAGCTCAGGACCCAGCACAGATACGCAGTATTTT
CASSSGPSTDTQYF
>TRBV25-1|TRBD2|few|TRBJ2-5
TGTGCCAGCAGTGGAGATGGACTAGCGGGACTAGAGACCCAGTACTTC
CASSGDGLAGLETQYF
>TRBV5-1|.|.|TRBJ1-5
TGCGCCAGCAGCTTGGAATGGGATCAGCCCCAGCATTTT
CASSLEWDQPQHF
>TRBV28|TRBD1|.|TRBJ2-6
TGTGCCAGCAGTTCAACAGGGGCGACTGGGGCCAACGTCCTGACTTTC
CASSSTGATGANVLTF
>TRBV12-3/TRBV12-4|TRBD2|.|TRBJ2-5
TGTGCCAGCAGTTTAGGGACTAGCGGGAGTATTGGAGAGACCCAGTACTTC
CASSLGTSGSIGETQYF
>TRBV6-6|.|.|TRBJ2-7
TGTGCCAGCAGGCAGGGTGCCCACGAGCAGTACTTC
CASRQGAHEQYF
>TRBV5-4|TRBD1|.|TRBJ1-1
TGTGCCAGCAGCCACAGGGACAGGAGTGAAGCTTTCTTT
CASSHRDRSEAFF
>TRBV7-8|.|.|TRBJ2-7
TGTGCCAGCAGCTTTTTTCGGGGGACCTCCTACGAGCAGTACTTC
CASSFFRGTSYEQYF
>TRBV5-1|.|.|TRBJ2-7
TGCGCCAGCAGCTTGGTCGGTAGCGTGAGAAACTACGAGCAGTACTTC
CASSLVGSVRNYEQYF
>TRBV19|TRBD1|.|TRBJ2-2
TGTGCCAGCTATGCCTCGGGACAGGGATTTTCCGGGGAGCTGTTTTTT
CASYASGQGFSGELFF
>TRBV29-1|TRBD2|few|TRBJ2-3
TGCAGCGTTGCTCCCGTAGCGGGAGCCCTCACAGATACGCAGTATTTT
CSVAPVAGALTDTQYF
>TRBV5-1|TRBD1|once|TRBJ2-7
TGCGCCAGCCACGGGGACAGCTCGTACGAGCAGTACTTC
CASHGDSSYEQYF
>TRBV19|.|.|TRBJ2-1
TGTGCCAGTAGTATCCAGGGAACCAATGAGCAGTTCTTC
CASSIQGTNEQFF
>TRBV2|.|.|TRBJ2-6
TGTGCCAGCAGTCCAGGGCTTTCTTCTGGGGCCAACGTCCTGACTTTC
CASSPGLSSGANVLTF